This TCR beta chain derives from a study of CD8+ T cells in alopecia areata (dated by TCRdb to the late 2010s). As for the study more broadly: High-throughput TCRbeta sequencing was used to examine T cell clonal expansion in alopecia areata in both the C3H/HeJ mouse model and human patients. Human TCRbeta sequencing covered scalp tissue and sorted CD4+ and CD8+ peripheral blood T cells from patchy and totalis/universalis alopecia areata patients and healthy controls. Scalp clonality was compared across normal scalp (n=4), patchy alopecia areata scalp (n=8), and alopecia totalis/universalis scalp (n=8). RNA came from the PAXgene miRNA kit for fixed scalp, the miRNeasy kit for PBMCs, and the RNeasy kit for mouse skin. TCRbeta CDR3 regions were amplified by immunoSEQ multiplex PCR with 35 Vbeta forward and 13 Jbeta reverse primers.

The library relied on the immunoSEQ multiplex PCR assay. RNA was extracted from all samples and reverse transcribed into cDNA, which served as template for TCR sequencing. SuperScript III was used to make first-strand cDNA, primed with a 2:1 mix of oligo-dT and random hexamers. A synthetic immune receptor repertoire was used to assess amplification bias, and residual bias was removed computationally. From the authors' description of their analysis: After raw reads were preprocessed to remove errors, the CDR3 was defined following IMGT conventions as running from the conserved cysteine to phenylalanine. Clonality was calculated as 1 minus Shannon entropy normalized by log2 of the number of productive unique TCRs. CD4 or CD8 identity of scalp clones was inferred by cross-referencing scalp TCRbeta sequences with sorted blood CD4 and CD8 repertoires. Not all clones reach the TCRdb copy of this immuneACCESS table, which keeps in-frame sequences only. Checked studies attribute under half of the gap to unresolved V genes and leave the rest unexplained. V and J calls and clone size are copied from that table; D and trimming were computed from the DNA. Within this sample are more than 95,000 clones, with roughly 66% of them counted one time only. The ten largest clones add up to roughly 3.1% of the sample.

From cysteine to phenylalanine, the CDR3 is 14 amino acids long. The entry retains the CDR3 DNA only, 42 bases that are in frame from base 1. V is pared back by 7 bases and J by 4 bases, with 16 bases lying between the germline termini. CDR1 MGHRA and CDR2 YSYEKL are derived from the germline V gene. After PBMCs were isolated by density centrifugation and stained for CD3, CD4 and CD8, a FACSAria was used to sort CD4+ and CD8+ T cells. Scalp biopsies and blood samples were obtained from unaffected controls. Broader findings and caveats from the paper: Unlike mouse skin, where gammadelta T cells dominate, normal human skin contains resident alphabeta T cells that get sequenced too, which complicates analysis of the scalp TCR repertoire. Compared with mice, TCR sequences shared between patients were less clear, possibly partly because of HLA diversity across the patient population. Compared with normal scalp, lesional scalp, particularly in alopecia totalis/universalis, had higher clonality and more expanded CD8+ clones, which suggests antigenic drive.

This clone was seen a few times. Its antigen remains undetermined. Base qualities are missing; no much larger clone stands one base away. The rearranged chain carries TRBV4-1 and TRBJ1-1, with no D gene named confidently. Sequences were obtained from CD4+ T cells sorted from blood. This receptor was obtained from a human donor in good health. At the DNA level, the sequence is TGCGCCAGCACCTCGGGTATCGGAGGCACTGAAGCTTTCTTT. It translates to CASTSGIGGTEAFF.